This paragraph covers one T cell receptor beta chain sequence. The data derive from a study of blood T cell repertoires in COVID-19. Study background: Specimens from acute and convalescent COVID-19 originated in the United States, Italy and Spain. T cells, B-cell-depleted T cells, or PBMCs provided the cDNA or gDNA that served as material.

The germline V gene encodes CDR1 SGHNT and CDR2 YENEEA. This CDR3 comprises 18 residues. J was trimmed by 7 bases and V by 0 bases; bases with no gene match: 14. In the authors' methods: Amplification of reference gene primers provided the estimated nucleated cell counts. Clones were sequenced by immunoSEQ multiplex PCR, and TCRdb holds only the in-frame ones, with some missing. V and J calls and clone size follow that table, whereas D and trimming were derived from the DNA. The sample contains about 160,000 clones, 80% to 90% of which appear only once. The chain links TRBV11-3 to TRBJ2-1; 8 positions agree with TRBD2. Sequencing was done on a sample of peripheral blood. The sequence came from a woman older than 75 with acute or convalescent COVID-19. CDR3 loop: CASSLDSSGNTPMNEQFF. CDR3 coding DNA: TGTGCCAGCAGCTTAGATAGTAGCGGGAACACCCCAATGAATGAGCAGTTCTTC.